The 17 T cell receptor beta chains reported below all come from one sample, sequenced in a study of beta chain features in type 1 diabetes (dated by TCRdb to 2016 to 2018). The library was obtained by the immunoSEQ multiplex PCR assay. The High Capacity cDNA Reverse Transcription Kit was used to reverse transcribe all of the isolated RNA, meaning that expressed TCRB transcripts were what got sequenced. Entries here come from immuneACCESS through TCRdb and include only in-frame sequences with V and J called. Some clones fail to appear in such tables; in the studies checked, an unresolved V gene covers under half of the shortfall, and the cause of the remainder is unknown. This sample comprises 350,000 to 450,000 clones, about 14% of them detected only once. The leading ten clones occupy 0.019% of the sample. The sequenced sample consisted of naive CD4+ T cells from blood. Per the publication, the cell subset or site label means: true naive CD4+ T cells. The receptors come from a woman aged 18 to 35 in good health.

The chain carries TRBV7-2 and TRBJ2-1, with TRBD2 identical over 8 bases. CDR1 and CDR2 (germline): SGHTA, FQGNSA. After removal of 7 bases from V and 5 bases from J, the junction contained 7 bases not matched to a gene. This CDR3 spans 14 amino acids. CDR3 DNA sequence: TGTGCCAGCACCGGACTAGCCTTCGACAATGAGCAGTTCTTC. It yields the protein CASTGLAFDNEQFF.

The rearrangement uses TRBV18 and TRBJ2-2; no clear D. The length of the CDR3 is 16 residues. The V end was cut by 1 base, the J end by 1 base, with 10 bases between. Germline CDR1 KGHSH, CDR2 LQKENI. The CDR3 loop reads CASSPLYRENTGELFF. CDR3 bases: TGTGCCAGCTCACCACTCTACAGAGAGAACACCGGGGAGCTGTTTTTT. The full variable domain, in which reference TRBV18 and TRBJ2-2 provide the parts outside the CDR3, is NAGVMQNPRHLVRRRGQEARLRCSPMKGHSHVYWYRQLPEEGLKFMVYLQKENIIDESGMPKERFSAEFPKEGPSILRIQQVVRGDSAAYFCASSPLYRENTGELFFGEGSRLTVL.

The chain has TRBV7-2 and TRBJ2-5; D unresolved. The ends were cut back, 5 bases at V and 2 bases at J, with 6 bases in the middle. Germline V gene data show CDR1 as SGHTA and CDR2 as FQGNSA. The CDR3 loop spans 12 amino acids. The DNA for the CDR3 is TGTGCCAGCAGCCCAGAACAAGAGACCCAGTACTTC. This gives the protein CASSPEQETQYF.

The CDR3 sequence is CSVQRLAGTYEQFF. In DNA, the CDR3 is TGCAGCGTCCAAAGACTAGCGGGAACGTATGAGCAGTTCTTC. The chain couples TRBV29-1 to TRBJ2-1, with 11 nucleotides matching TRBD2. The CDR3 is 14 residues long. From germline, CDR1 is SQVTM and CDR2 ANQGSEA. Trimming at V came to 6 bases and at J to 8 bases, leaving 9 bases not matched to a gene.

This clone was counted between two and nine times. The V and J genes are TRBV7-2 and TRBJ2-5, with TRBD1 identical over 8 bases. Germline CDR1 SGHTA, CDR2 FQGNSA. This CDR3 spans 15 amino acids. With 4 bases clipped from V and 5 bases from J, the junction kept 9 bases outside the gene matches. CDR3 nucleotide sequence: TGTGCCAGCAGCTCCAGGGGGCGCATTAGCGAGACCCAGTACTTC. This translates into CASSSRGRISETQYF. The whole variable domain, filled in from reference TRBV7-2 and TRBJ2-5, reads GAGVSQSPSNKVTEKGKDVELRCDPISGHTALYWYRQSLGQGLEFLIYFQGNSAPDKSGLPSDRFSAERTGGSVSTLTIQRTQQEDSAVYLCASSSRGRISETQYFGPGTRLLVL.

The rearrangement links TRBV15 to TRBJ2-7, with a tentative D call TRBD1 (5 bases). Trimming cost V 0 bases and J 6 bases, with 12 bases left between them. The germline CDR1 and CDR2 sequences are LNHNV and YYDKDF (reference sequence). The CDR3 runs to 14 residues. CDR3 coding DNA: TGTGCCACCAGCAGAGATAAGCTAAGGGGCGAGCAGTACTTC. Translation: CATSRDKLRGEQYF.

This sequence joins TRBV30 and TRBJ2-7; D possibly corresponds to TRBD1 (5 bases). V was shortened by 0 bases and J by 9 bases, with 12 bases between the two germline ends. Germline V gene data show CDR1 as GTSNPN and CDR2 as SVGIG (reference sequence). This CDR3 spans 12 amino acids. The CDR3 sequence: CAWSVQAVGQYF. In nucleotides, the CDR3 is TGTGCCTGGAGTGTACAGGCCGTCGGGCAGTACTTC.

This clone was counted a few times. V and J are TRBV5-6 and TRBJ2-1; 9 positions match TRBD1. Losses at the gene ends were 4 bases for V and 4 bases for J; bases not matched to a gene: 6. Germline V lookup: CDR1 SGHDT, CDR2 YYEEEE. The CDR3 runs to 15 residues. CDR3 protein: CASSPTGGSYNEQFF. The CDR3 DNA reads TGTGCCAGCAGCCCAACAGGGGGCTCATACAATGAGCAGTTCTTC.

The rearrangement links TRBV11-3 to TRBJ2-2; 9 bases agree with TRBD1. Germline V CDR1 and CDR2: SGHNT, YENEEA. V shed 5 bases, J shed 6 bases, and the junction held 1 base outside the gene matches. The length of the CDR3 is 13 residues. CDR3 in amino acids: CASSRTGAGELFF. The DNA for the CDR3 is TGTGCCAGCAGCCGGACAGGGGCCGGGGAGCTGTTTTTT.

V and J are TRBV4-1 and TRBJ1-3; unclear D gene. The CDR3 loop spans 15 amino acids. Germline-derived CDR1 and CDR2 are MGHRA and YSYEKL. With 7 bases removed from V and 6 bases from J, the gap between germline ends came to 19 bases. CDR3 protein: CASTTEPSEKNTIYF. The CDR3 DNA reads as TGCGCCAGCACCACGGAGCCATCGGAGAAAAACACCATATATTTT.

The chain is built from TRBV7-2 and TRBJ2-3; perhaps TRBD2 as D (6 bases). V lost 5 bases and J 9 bases, leaving 15 bases between the germline ends. The CDR3 is made up of 13 amino acids. CDR1 and CDR2 from the germline V gene are SGHTA and FQGNSA. The CDR3 bases are TGTGCCAGCAGCGAGACCCCGCGGGGCACGCAGTATTTT. Amino acid sequence: CASSETPRGTQYF. Combining the CDR3 with reference TRBV7-2 and TRBJ2-3 gives the whole variable domain GAGVSQSPSNKVTEKGKDVELRCDPISGHTALYWYRQSLGQGLEFLIYFQGNSAPDKSGLPSDRFSAERTGGSVSTLTIQRTQQEDSAVYLCASSETPRGTQYFGPGTRLTVL.

This clone was detected a few times. The V gene is TRBV2, the J gene TRBJ1-5; 7 nucleotides line up with TRBD1. This CDR3 contains 15 residues. V was clipped by 6 bases and J by 0 bases; unmatched bases: 5. Germline values: CDR1 SNHLY, CDR2 FYNNEI. The CDR3 is CASRGQPYSNQPQHF. The CDR3 DNA reads as TGTGCCAGCAGGGGACAGCCTTATAGCAATCAGCCCCAGCATTTT.

This clone occurred a few times. The chain links TRBV4-3 to TRBJ1-5, with a tentative D call TRBD1 (6 bases). This CDR3 has 15 amino acids. Trimming left V 1 base short and J 7 bases short, with 14 bases between. Germline loops: CDR1 LGHNA, CDR2 YSLEER. CDR3 protein: CASSQAAQGPQPQHF. CDR3 nucleotide sequence: TGCGCCAGCAGCCAAGCCGCACAGGGACCACAGCCCCAGCATTTT.

The sample holds a few counts of this clone. This chain uses TRBV30 with TRBJ2-3; 7 bases line up with TRBD1. The junction had 3 bases not matched to a gene; V was cut back by 7 bases and J by 2 bases. CDR1 is GTSNPN and CDR2 is SVGIG in the germline V gene (reference sequence). The CDR3 contains 12 residues. The CDR3 DNA follows: TGTGCCTTACAGGGGTTCACAGATACGCAGTATTTT. This translates into CALQGFTDTQYF.

This clone was seen only a few times. This chain uses TRBV28 with TRBJ1-1; the D is unclear. Looked up from germline, CDR1 is MDHEN and CDR2 is SYDVKM. This CDR3 comprises 15 residues. Deletions cut 2 bases from V and 2 bases from J, with 12 bases between. The CDR3 is CASSLGGAGNTEAFF. Written as DNA, the CDR3 is TGTGCCAGCAGTTTAGGAGGCGCGGGCAACACTGAAGCTTTCTTT.

V usage is TRBV29-1 and J usage is TRBJ2-1; the match to TRBD2 covers 7 bases. V dropped 8 bases and J dropped 6; count of bases not matched to a gene: 10. The germline V gene encodes CDR1 SQVTM and CDR2 ANQGSEA. The CDR3 has 13 residues. The CDR3 DNA is TGCAGCCTCGTTAAGCGGACTAGCAATGAGCAGTTCTTC. This gives the protein CSLVKRTSNEQFF.

This clone was picked up a small number of times. V and J are TRBV4-1 and TRBJ2-7, with a possible D match to TRBD1 (5 bases). The V end was cut by 2 bases, the J end by 0 bases, with 14 bases between. Per germline, CDR1 MGHRA and CDR2 YSYEKL. This CDR3 is 16 amino acids long. The CDR3: CASSQFSDTPSYEQYF. The DNA for the CDR3 is TGCGCCAGCAGCCAATTCTCGGACACCCCCTCCTACGAGCAGTACTTC.